These T cell receptor beta chains were read from a single sample in a study of blood T cells in healthy people across ages. TCRdb processed the 5' RACE reads anew with MiXCR; each CDR3 protein has one entry. The data contain about 900,000 distinct CDR3 sequences, about 44% of them singletons. The sequenced material came from blood. The origin of the receptors is a man aged 30-40 years in good health. Each CDR3 is given with its conserved first and last residue. The D gene is left open where the match is weak. Size is stated for part of the rows, as once, few or many counts, or as a class when the clone is expanded.

abundance,v_gene,j_gene,d_gene,CDR3nt,CDR3aa
.,TRBV28,TRBJ1-2,.,TGTGCTACTGACAGTCCCTCCGGCTATGGCTACACCTTC,CATDSPSGYGYTF
.,TRBV10-3,TRBJ2-1,.,TGTGCCATCAACTCTGGCAGCTCCTACAATGAGCAGTTCTTC,CAINSGSSYNEQFF
many,TRBV9,TRBJ2-3,.,TGTGCCAGCAGCGTAGGAAGCGTAAGCACAGATACGCAGTATTTT,CASSVGSVSTDTQYF
.,TRBV4-1,TRBJ2-7,.,TGCGCCAGCAGCTCGGGACTGTTAGACTCCTACGAGCAGTACTTC,CASSSGLLDSYEQYF
.,TRBV20-1,TRBJ1-5,TRBD1,TGCAGTGCTAGTGGGGACAGGGGAAGCAATCAGCCCCAGCATTTT,CSASGDRGSNQPQHF
.,TRBV24-1,TRBJ1-5,.,TGTGCCACCAGTTCAGGGGCCGGCAATCAGCCCCAGCATTTT,CATSSGAGNQPQHF
.,TRBV28,TRBJ2-1,.,TGTGCCAGCAGTACACCACAGCGTTACAATGAGCAGTTCTTC,CASSTPQRYNEQFF
.,TRBV28,TRBJ2-5,.,TGTGCCAGCAATTTATTGGGGACGTACCAAGAGACCCAGTACTTC,CASNLLGTYQETQYF
.,TRBV28,TRBJ2-5,.,TGTGCCAGCAGTGCCCTAGCGCTCCAAGAGACCCAGTACTTC,CASSALALQETQYF
.,TRBV5-1,TRBJ2-3,TRBD2,TGCGCCGGCAGCTCTGGCGGGAGGGGCTCAGATACGCAGTATTTT,CAGSSGGRGSDTQYF
few,TRBV6-2/TRBV6-3,TRBJ1-4,.,TGTGCCGGCAGAGACACGGGCAATGAAAAACTGTTTTTT,CAGRDTGNEKLFF
.,TRBV20-1,TRBJ2-7,.,TGCAGTGCTAGTGAAATGGGGCCCTTGGACGAGCAGTACTTC,CSASEMGPLDEQYF
.,TRBV20-1,TRBJ2-7,.,TGCAGTGCTAGCCGGGGCCCGGGAAGCTCCTACGAGCAGTACTTC,CSASRGPGSSYEQYF
.,TRBV20-1,TRBJ2-5,.,TGCAGTGCTAGAGACCCGACTAGGGGACGGGAGACCCAGTACTTC,CSARDPTRGRETQYF
.,TRBV14,TRBJ1-2,.,TGTGCCAGCAGCCCCCTTAGCAGGAGCTATGGCTACACCTTC,CASSPLSRSYGYTF
once,TRBV7-2,TRBJ2-1,.,TGTGCCAGCAGCTTAGGTCCCCAGAACAATGAGCAGTTCTTC,CASSLGPQNNEQFF
many,TRBV20-1,TRBJ2-5,.,TGCAGTGCTAGAGATTTCCTCTCGGGGTCTCAAGAGACCCAGTACTTC,CSARDFLSGSQETQYF
few,TRBV29-1,TRBJ2-3,.,TGCAGCGTTGAATACGGGCACACAGATACGCAGTATTTT,CSVEYGHTDTQYF
.,TRBV29-1,TRBJ2-7,.,TGCAGCGTGAAACTTGACAGTGTGCGAGACTACGAGCAGTACTTC,CSVKLDSVRDYEQYF
.,TRBV5-5,TRBJ2-1,TRBD2,TGTGCCAGCAGTTTAGCGGGGGGGCGAAAGGAGCAGTTCTTC,CASSLAGGRKEQFF
few,TRBV29-1,TRBJ1-2,.,TGCAGCGTCATGACAGCGGCAGGAGACTATGGCTACACCTTC,CSVMTAAGDYGYTF
few,TRBV6-2/TRBV6-3,TRBJ2-7,.,TGTGCCAGCAGCCTCGAGAAGGACAGCGTTACCTACGAGCAGTACTTC,CASSLEKDSVTYEQYF
.,TRBV7-2,TRBJ2-2,TRBD1,TGTGCCAGCAGCTCACGCGGACAGGGGCGTTTCACCGGGGAGCTGTTTTTT,CASSSRGQGRFTGELFF
.,TRBV20-1,TRBJ2-2,TRBD1,TGCAGTGTTCCGGGACAGAGCACCGGGGAGCTGTTTTTT,CSVPGQSTGELFF
.,TRBV20-1,TRBJ2-3,.,TGCAGTGCTAGAACCGGCACAGATACGCAGTATTTT,CSARTGTDTQYF
few,TRBV12-3/TRBV12-4,TRBJ2-1,TRBD1,TGTGCCAGCAGTTTTGGGACAGGGAGCTCCTACAATGAGCAGTTCTTC,CASSFGTGSSYNEQFF
.,TRBV2,TRBJ2-7,.,TGTGCCAGCACCTCCCCGGAGGACAGCGATGGCGAGCAGTACTTC,CASTSPEDSDGEQYF
.,TRBV28,TRBJ2-5,TRBD2,TGTGCCAGCAACGGCGGGACTAGCGGGGGATGGGAGACCCAGTACTTC,CASNGGTSGGWETQYF
.,TRBV5-4,TRBJ2-3,.,TGTGCCAGCAGCCCGAGGACGGACTCAAAAGATACGCAGTATTTT,CASSPRTDSKDTQYF
.,TRBV12-3/TRBV12-4,TRBJ2-7,.,TGTGCCAGCAGTCCGTATCCCGGAAACAACGAGCAGTACTTC,CASSPYPGNNEQYF
few,TRBV7-8,TRBJ1-1,.,TGTGCCAGCAGCGAAGAAGGTTCCATGAACACTGAAGCTTTCTTT,CASSEEGSMNTEAFF
few,TRBV28,TRBJ1-2,.,TGTGCCAGCAGTGTTAGGGGTAGGGCTAACTATGGCTACACCTTC,CASSVRGRANYGYTF
.,TRBV6-6,TRBJ2-5,TRBD2,TGTGCCAGCAGCTACCTAGCGGGGGGGCTAAAAGAGACCCAGTACTTC,CASSYLAGGLKETQYF